This T cell receptor (beta chain) is drawn from a study of cytomegalovirus exposure and HLA in healthy donors. The wider study: Around 87 million unique TCRs, all from HLA-typed donors, were included in an early release of the data. Ancestry clustering placed about 80% of under 450 genotyped donors in the Caucasian-associated cluster.

Study-wide results and limits: The sole available immune exposure information was CMV serostatus. Evidence from a later analysis indicated that most CMV-associated TCR beta chains looked HLA-restricted.

On this clone itself: Antigen: not known.

Trimming removed 1 base from V and 4 bases from J; junction bases left unmatched: 9. This CDR3 is built from 16 residues. Germline CDR1 SEHNR, CDR2 FQNEAQ (reference sequence). The PCR used 60 Vbeta and 13 Jbeta primers. Assay used: immunoSEQ multiplex PCR; TCRdb lists only in-frame clones, some missing. The sample comprises 160,000 or so clones, roughly 80% of which are singletons, and about 11% rests with the top ten. The chain couples TRBV7-9 to TRBJ1-2; 7 bases are a match to TRBD1. This receptor was taken from a man in his fifties or sixties in good health and CMV-seropositive. The sequenced sample was PBMCs. CDR3 loop: CASSLGNTGESYGYTF. As DNA, the CDR3 is TGTGCCAGCAGCTTAGGGAATACAGGGGAAAGCTATGGCTACACCTTC.